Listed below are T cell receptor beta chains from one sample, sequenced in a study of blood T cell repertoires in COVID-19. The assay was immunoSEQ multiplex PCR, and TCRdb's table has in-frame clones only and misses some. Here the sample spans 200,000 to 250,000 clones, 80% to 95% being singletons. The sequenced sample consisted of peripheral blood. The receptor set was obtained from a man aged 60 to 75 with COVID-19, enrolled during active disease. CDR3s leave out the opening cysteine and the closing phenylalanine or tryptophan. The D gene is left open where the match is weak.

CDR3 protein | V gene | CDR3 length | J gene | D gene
ASIKSGVNTEAF | TRBV6-5 | 12 | TRBJ1-1 | NA
SVADRASGSNTGELF | TRBV29-1 | 15 | TRBJ2-2 | TRBD2
ASTADRASGNTIY | TRBV19 | 13 | TRBJ1-3 | TRBD1
AISELGQGALKETQY | TRBV10-3 | 15 | TRBJ2-5 | TRBD1
AWSKGDIAYGYT | TRBV30 | 12 | TRBJ1-2 | NA
ARRTGPNQPQH | TRBV6-4 | 11 | TRBJ1-5 | TRBD1
ASSFLTSTPGEQF | TRBV27 | 13 | TRBJ2-1 | NA
ASNTGTGRSPLH | TRBV2 | 12 | TRBJ1-6 | TRBD1
ASSFGLAESSYEQY | TRBV11-2 | 14 | TRBJ2-7 | TRBD2
AWSTSGLAEAF | TRBV30 | 11 | TRBJ1-1 | NA